The 28 T cell receptor beta chains listed next were all sequenced from one sample in a study of regulatory T cells in long-lasting Graves disease. iRepertoire HTBI primers and Arm-PCR of CDR3 regions built TCR beta libraries. TCRdb called the multiplex PCR reads again in MiXCR, with one record for every CDR3 protein. The sample yields fewer than 400,000 distinct CDR3 sequences, 20% to 25% seen once. This sample's time point: persistent/refractory GD, antithyroid drugs over 5 years with positive TRAb. Making the TCR library involved RNA that had been extracted from PBMCs. Sequenced material: peripheral blood mononuclear cells (PBMCs), taken when the disease was refractory, from a patient treated with antithyroid drugs. All receptors come from a female donor with Graves disease.

This chain uses TRBV7-2 with TRBJ2-4; no clear D. Between the trimmed V and J ends, which lost 5 bases and 6 bases, there was a span of 8 bases. Germline V CDR1 and CDR2: SGHTA, FQGNSA. The CDR3 has 12 amino acids. The CDR3 is CASSHDGNIQYF. CDR3 sequence (DNA): TGTGCCAGCAGCCATGACGGAAACATTCAGTACTTC.

This clonotype was seen at least ten times. Here the CDR3 DNA reads TGTGCCAGCAGTTACTCTTGGCGGGAGCCACAAGAGACCCAGTACTTC. Residues: CASSYSWREPQETQYF. The V call is TRBV6-2 or TRBV6-3, the J call TRBJ2-5, with TRBD2 matching 7 bases. Germline CDR1 reads MNHEY; CDR2 reads SVGEGT. Trimming at V came to 0 bases and at J to 2 bases, leaving 6 bases not matched to a gene. This CDR3 contains 16 residues.

The chain is built from TRBV7-9 and TRBJ2-7, with 9 bases matching TRBD1. This CDR3 has 17 amino acids. Trimming removed 5 bases from V and 2 bases from J; junction bases left unmatched: 13. Germline lookup yields CDR1 SEHNR and CDR2 FQNEAQ (reference sequence). For the CDR3, the DNA is TGTGCCAGCAGCCAAAAACAGGGGGCGGCTTTCACCTACGAGCAGTACTTC. Its protein product is CASSQKQGAAFTYEQYF.

This clonotype was counted many times. J is TRBJ1-1 and V is TRBV24-1; TRBD1 matches at 10 bases. V was pared by 6 bases and J by 0 bases, with 6 bases of the junction left unmatched. This CDR3 is built from 16 residues. Germline V gives CDR1 KGHDR, CDR2 SFDVKD. CDR3 loop: CATSPGTGVMNTEAFF. CDR3 nucleotide sequence: TGTGCCACCAGTCCGGGGACAGGGGTGATGAACACTGAAGCTTTCTTT.

The chain is built from TRBV27 and TRBJ2-7, with 9 nucleotides matching TRBD2. The CDR3 length is 15 residues. Losses at the gene ends were 6 bases for V and 3 bases for J; bases not matched to a gene: 9. Germline loops: CDR1 MNHEY, CDR2 SMNVEV (reference sequence). The chain's CDR3 is CASRLVAGGNYEQYF. Here the CDR3 DNA reads TGTGCCAGCAGGCTAGTGGCGGGAGGGAACTACGAGCAGTACTTC.

The rearrangement uses TRBV18 and TRBJ2-5, with D tentatively TRBD1 (8 bases). This CDR3 has 16 residues. The germline V gene encodes CDR1 KGHSH and CDR2 LQKENI. The V end lost 0 bases, the J end lost 3 bases, and 14 bases lay between the germline ends. The CDR3 DNA reads TGTGCCAGCTCACCACCACAGGGGGGGGAAGAAGAGACCCAGTACTTC. This encodes CASSPPQGGEEETQYF.

This clonotype was counted ten times or more. The chain joins TRBV28 to TRBJ2-7; D call uncertain. The germline V and J ends were trimmed by 6 bases and 1 base, with 13 bases remaining between them. This CDR3 has 14 amino acids. Germline V gives CDR1 MDHEN, CDR2 SYDVKM. CDR3 DNA: TGTGCCAGCAGCCCCCAGACCCTTTCCTACGAGCAGTACTTC. This translates into CASSPQTLSYEQYF.

The CDR3 DNA follows: TGCAGTGCTAGAGATTCGGCTAGATCGAACACTGAAGCTTTCTTT. It yields the protein CSARDSARSNTEAFF. This sequence joins TRBV20-1 and TRBJ1-1; D gene uncertain. Trimming took 0 bases from V and 1 from J, leaving 12 bases between them. CDR1 and CDR2 (germline): DFQATT, SNEGSKA (reference sequence). CDR3 length: 15 residues.

The chain uses TRBV20-1 and TRBJ2-7; no reliable D call. From germline, CDR1 is DFQATT and CDR2 SNEGSKA (reference sequence). Trimming took off 5 bases at V and 1 base at J, with 9 bases between the two ends. This CDR3 has 12 amino acids. The CDR3 bases are TGCAGTGCTCCTGGTCGTTCCTACGAGCAGTACTTC. This encodes CSAPGRSYEQYF.

This clonotype showed up many times. CDR3 in amino acids: CASWGGNTNYGYTF. For the CDR3, the DNA is TGTGCCAGCTGGGGGGGAAACACGAACTATGGCTACACCTTC. The rearrangement uses TRBV2 and TRBJ1-2; tentatively, D is TRBD1 (5 bases). CDR1 and CDR2 from the germline V gene are SNHLY and FYNNEI. The CDR3 is 14 residues long. V was cut by 8 bases and J by 2 bases, with 15 bases left in between.

The chain has TRBV7-8 and TRBJ1-5; D is undetermined. Trimming stripped 7 bases from V and 0 bases from J, with 19 bases between. This CDR3 contains 17 residues. Germline V gene data show CDR1 as SGHVS and CDR2 as FQNEAQ. For the CDR3, the DNA is TGTGCCAGCATCCCTACCCGGCGAAACAATAGCAATCAGCCCCAGCATTTT. Its translation is CASIPTRRNNSNQPQHF.

The V call is TRBV29-1, the J call TRBJ2-5, with 10 bases identical to TRBD2. The ends lost 6 bases at V and 5 bases at J; junction bases unmatched: 15. This CDR3 comprises 16 residues. From germline, CDR1 is SQVTM and CDR2 ANQGSEA. The CDR3 coding sequence is TGCAGCGTCCCCAGAACCGCTAGCGGGAGCATCGAGACCCAGTACTTC. Protein sequence: CSVPRTASGSIETQYF.

This sequence joins TRBV5-6 and TRBJ1-2; D may be TRBD1 (5 bases). Per germline, CDR1 SGHDT and CDR2 YYEEEE. V was trimmed by 6 bases and J by 6 bases, leaving 21 bases between them. CDR3 length: 15 residues. The CDR3 sequence: CASNLLQDPLDGYTF. Here the CDR3 DNA reads TGTGCCAGCAACCTGCTACAGGACCCGTTAGATGGCTACACCTTC.

The chain employs TRBV19 and TRBJ1-6; TRBD1 matches 7 bases. This CDR3 is 13 amino acids long. Germline CDR1 and CDR2: LNHDA and SQIVND (reference sequence). J lost 7 bases, V lost 9 bases, and 6 bases had no gene match. In DNA, the CDR3 is TGTGCCAGCACGGACAGGAAGAATTCACCCCTCCACTTT. This gives the protein CASTDRKNSPLHF.

The sample holds many counts of this clonotype. The rearrangement links TRBV28 to TRBJ2-2, with 10 bases lining up with TRBD2. Germline V CDR1 and CDR2: MDHEN, SYDVKM. V trimming: 1 base; J trimming: 7 bases; junction bases outside the gene matches: 6. This CDR3 has 16 amino acids. CDR3 DNA sequence: TGTGCCAGCAGTTTATTGGCTAGCGGGAGTGACGGGGAGCTGTTTTTT. It yields the protein CASSLLASGSDGELFF.

This clonotype was counted many times. The chain has TRBV30 and TRBJ2-7, with D possibly matching TRBD1 (6 bases). The CDR3 spans 12 residues. From germline, CDR1 is GTSNPN and CDR2 SVGIG (reference sequence). Trimming stripped 0 bases from V and 3 bases from J, with 6 bases between. In nucleotides, the CDR3 is TGTGCCTGGAGTGTAGGGGGCTACGAGCAGTACTTC. Protein product: CAWSVGGYEQYF.

The V call is TRBV2, the J call TRBJ2-1; 7 positions agree with TRBD2. V lost 6 bases, J lost 5 bases, and 1 base stayed unmatched. The CDR3 spans 12 residues. Germline CDR1 is SNHLY and CDR2 is FYNNEI. CDR3 loop: CASRGLDNEQFF. The DNA for the CDR3 is TGTGCCAGCAGAGGACTAGACAATGAGCAGTTCTTC.

This clonotype was observed a few times. V and J are TRBV29-1 and TRBJ1-2; no clear D gene. Trimming cost V 0 bases and J 4 bases, with 9 bases left between them. CDR1 is SQVTM and CDR2 is ANQGSEA in the germline V gene. The CDR3 consists of 13 residues. The CDR3 region is CSVEEVQTYGYTF. The DNA of the CDR3 is TGCAGCGTTGAAGAGGTACAGACCTATGGCTACACCTTC.

J is TRBJ1-6 and V is TRBV28; 7 nucleotides agree with TRBD1. This CDR3 is 14 amino acids long. Per germline, CDR1 MDHEN and CDR2 SYDVKM. V lost 5 bases to trimming and J lost 7 bases; unmatched junction nucleotides: 5. CDR3: CASSPGQLNSPLHF. CDR3 nucleotide sequence: TGTGCCAGCAGTCCGGGACAGCTAAATTCACCCCTCCACTTT.

The chain uses TRBV19 and TRBJ2-1; 7 bases fit TRBD2. The CDR3 length is 16 residues. Germline CDR1 LNHDA, CDR2 SQIVND (reference sequence). Unmatched junction bases numbered 8, after V lost 4 bases and J lost 2 bases. For the CDR3, the DNA is TGTGCCAGTAGTAGTCGAGCGGGGATGCCCTACAATGAGCAGTTCTTC. Translation: CASSSRAGMPYNEQFF. Supplemented by reference TRBV19 and TRBJ2-1, the full variable domain reads DGGITQSPKYLFRKEGQNVTLSCEQNLNHDAMYWYRQDPGQGLRLIYYSQIVNDFQKGDIAEGYSVSREKKESFPLTVTSAQKNPTAFYLCASSSRAGMPYNEQFFGPGTRLTVL.

In the case of this clonotype: It may be a read error: a sequence one base away is much more abundant. The rearrangement uses TRBV6-2 or TRBV6-3 and TRBJ1-5, with D unresolved. Germline V gene data show CDR1 as MNHEY and CDR2 as SVGEGT. CDR3 size: 15 residues. DNA of the CDR3: TGTGCCAGCAGTAGAAACGATCTAAGCAATCAGCCCCCGCATTTT. It is translated as CASSRNDLSNQPPHF.

V and J are TRBV27 and TRBJ2-7; no reliable D call. The germline CDR1 and CDR2 sequences are MNHEY and SMNVEV (reference sequence). The CDR3 extends over 13 amino acids. Trimming pared 5 bases from V and 6 bases from J, leaving 14 bases between. The CDR3 region has the DNA TGTGCCAGCAGTCCCCCTAAGATCGGCGAGCAGTACTTC. It codes for CASSPPKIGEQYF.

The chain couples TRBV5-1 to TRBJ2-5, with D perhaps being TRBD1 or TRBD2 (5 bases each). The CDR3 consists of 15 residues. Trimming removed 2 bases from V and 5 bases from J, with 16 bases in between. Germline CDR1 and CDR2: SGHRS and YFSETQ. For the CDR3, the DNA is TGCGCCAGCAGCTTAAGCCAGGGCTCGGGGGAGACCCAGTACTTC. Translated, it gives CASSLSQGSGETQYF.

This clonotype was seen a handful of times. The V call is TRBV6-1, the J call TRBJ2-2; 14 nucleotides agree with TRBD2. Germline CDR1 is MNHNS and CDR2 is SASEGT. This CDR3 has 17 residues. The V and J ends lost 6 bases and 2 bases, in that order; junction bases with no gene match: 5. The CDR3 loop is CASRGLAGVTNTGELFF. CDR3 bases: TGTGCCAGCAGGGGACTAGCGGGAGTTACTAACACCGGGGAGCTGTTTTTT.

This clonotype was counted many times. The chain carries TRBV28 and TRBJ1-1, with 9 nucleotides matching TRBD1. This CDR3 is built from 15 residues. Germline V CDR1 and CDR2: MDHEN, SYDVKM. J lost 1 base, V lost 5 bases, and 5 bases had no gene match. CDR3 coding DNA: TGTGCCAGCAGTCCGAGGGGACAGGGGAACACTGAAGCTTTCTTT. It encodes CASSPRGQGNTEAFF. The complete variable domain, with remaining parts taken from reference TRBV28 and TRBJ1-1, reads DVKVTQSSRYLVKRTGEKVFLECVQDMDHENMFWYRQDPGLGLRLIYFSYDVKMKEKGDIPEGYSVSREKKERFSLILESASTNQTSMYLCASSPRGQGNTEAFFGQGTRLTVV.

This sequence joins TRBV5-8 and TRBJ2-7; 9 bases map to TRBD1. With V trimmed by 4 bases and J by 1 base, 6 bases remained unmatched. The CDR3 runs 15 residues. Germline loops: CDR1 SGHTS, CDR2 YDEGEE. The CDR3 DNA reads TGTGCCAGCAGCCACCACAGGGGGCGTTCCTACGAGCAGTACTTC. Protein sequence: CASSHHRGRSYEQYF.

This clonotype was observed at least ten times. The chain uses TRBV12-3 or TRBV12-4 and TRBJ1-4; D is ambiguous. Between the trimmed V and J ends, which lost 3 bases and 7 bases, there was a span of 21 bases. The CDR3 covers 17 residues. The CDR3 DNA sequence: TGTGCCAGCAGTTTGAGTTTAGGTTCGAACGTCCCTGAAAAACTGTTTTTT. Amino acids: CASSLSLGSNVPEKLFF.

The chain carries TRBV28 and TRBJ2-1; D remains ambiguous. The ends were cut back, 10 bases at V and 6 bases at J, with 19 bases in the middle. The CDR3 runs 14 residues. The germline V gene has CDR1 MDHEN and CDR2 SYDVKM. The CDR3 nucleotides read TGTGCCACTACCGATCTTTTCCGACCCAATGAGCAGTTCTTC. This gives the protein CATTDLFRPNEQFF.